This TCR beta chain was recorded in a study of cytomegalovirus exposure and HLA in healthy donors. Unmatched junction bases numbered 18, after V lost 3 bases and J lost 7 bases. The CDR3 covers 18 residues. The V gene's germline CDR1 is GTSNPN and CDR2 SVGIG (reference sequence). Both 60 Vbeta primers and 13 Jbeta primers went into the PCR. The method was immunoSEQ multiplex PCR; TCRdb's version includes in-frame clones alone and lacks a portion of them. This table holds around 220,000 clones, approximately 70% found once. The specimen was PBMCs. The chain employs TRBV30 and TRBJ2-2, with 9 bases that match TRBD2. The TCR originated in a woman aged 30 to 39 in good health and CMV-seronegative. CDR3 DNA sequence: TGTGCCTGGAGGGGGGTCGTCTTGTCCAGCGGGAGGAACGGGGAGCTGTTTTTT. Its translation: CAWRGVVLSSGRNGELFF.